The text below deals with one TCR beta chain. Which antigen it targets is not known. No quality values exist for individual bases; no much larger clone is one base distant. The data stem from a study of patients and donors after allogeneic stem cell transplantation (dated by TCRdb to the early 2020s). The method behind the library was RT-PCR. Instrument used: NextSeq 550. In TCRdb, the public reads were trimmed at Q25 with fastp and aligned with MiXCR, with productive beta chains retained. A single entry per CDR3 protein holds the most common genes and DNA from its merged rows. Counted in this sample were fewer than 500,000 distinct CDR3 sequences; roughly 16% of them appeared once. 6% to 8% of the sample is held by the ten biggest clonotypes. A distance of 18 bases separates the germline ends of V and J, which lose 6 bases and 7 bases respectively. The CDR3 goes from the cysteine to the phenylalanine over 13 residues. Only the CDR3 region is kept as DNA, spanning 39 bases read in frame from base 1. Via the germline V gene (reference sequence), CDR1 is DFQATT and CDR2 SNEGSKA.

The receptor was isolated from a human donor who was either an allogeneic HSCT recipient or a stem cell or donor lymphocyte infusion donor (not recorded which). It is not recorded whose cells these are; they may come from a transplant donor. The sample comprised blood, either unsorted or a sorted T cell fraction (not recorded which). This chain joins TRBV20-1 to TRBJ2-5; the best D guess is TRBD2, with 6 bases matching. The bases are TGCAGTGCGCTGGGACTTCCCGTAGGGACCCAGTACTTC. It encodes CSALGLPVGTQYF.